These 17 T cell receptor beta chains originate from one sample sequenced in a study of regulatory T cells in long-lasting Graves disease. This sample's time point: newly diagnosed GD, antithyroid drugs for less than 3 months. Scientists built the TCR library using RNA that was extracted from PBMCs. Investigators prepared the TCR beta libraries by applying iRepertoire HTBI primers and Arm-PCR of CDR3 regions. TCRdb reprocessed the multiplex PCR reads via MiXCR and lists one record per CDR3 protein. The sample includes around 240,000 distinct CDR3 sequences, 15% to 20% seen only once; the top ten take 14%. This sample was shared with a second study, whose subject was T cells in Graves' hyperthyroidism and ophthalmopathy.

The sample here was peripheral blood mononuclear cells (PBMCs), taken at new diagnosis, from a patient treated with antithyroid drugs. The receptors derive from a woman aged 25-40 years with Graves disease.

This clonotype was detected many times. The CDR3 sequence is CASSPSWQGVPYTQYF. The CDR3, as DNA: TGTGCCAGCAGTCCGAGTTGGCAGGGGGTACCCTATACGCAGTATTTT. The rearrangement joins TRBV27 to TRBJ2-3; TRBD1 agrees at 7 bases. The CDR3 runs to 16 residues. J was trimmed by 7 bases and V by 5 bases; bases with no gene match: 15. CDR1 and CDR2 from the germline V gene are MNHEY and SMNVEV (reference sequence).

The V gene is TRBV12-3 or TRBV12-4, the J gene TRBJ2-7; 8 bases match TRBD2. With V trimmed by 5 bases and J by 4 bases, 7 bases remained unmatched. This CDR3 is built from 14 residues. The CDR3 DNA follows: TGTGCCAGCAGTCATCTACGCGGGGGGTACGAGCAGTACTTC. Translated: CASSHLRGGYEQYF.

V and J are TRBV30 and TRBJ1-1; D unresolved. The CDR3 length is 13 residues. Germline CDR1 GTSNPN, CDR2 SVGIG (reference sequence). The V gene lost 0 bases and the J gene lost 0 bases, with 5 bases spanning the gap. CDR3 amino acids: CAWSVSLNTEAFF. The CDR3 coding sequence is TGTGCCTGGAGTGTAAGCCTGAACACTGAAGCTTTCTTT.

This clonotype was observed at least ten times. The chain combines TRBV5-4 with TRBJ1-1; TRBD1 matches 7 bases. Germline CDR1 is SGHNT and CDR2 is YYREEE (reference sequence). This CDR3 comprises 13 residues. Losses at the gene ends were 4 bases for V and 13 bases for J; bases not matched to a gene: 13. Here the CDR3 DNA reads TGTGCCAGCAGCATTTACGAGTTAACAGGGGTTTTCTTT. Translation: CASSIYELTGVFF.

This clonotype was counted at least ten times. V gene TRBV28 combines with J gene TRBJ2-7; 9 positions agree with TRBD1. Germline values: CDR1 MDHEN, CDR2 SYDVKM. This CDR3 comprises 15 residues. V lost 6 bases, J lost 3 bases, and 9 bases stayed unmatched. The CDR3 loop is CASSPMGGQGYEQYF. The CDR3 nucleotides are TGTGCCAGCAGCCCTATGGGGGGACAGGGCTACGAGCAGTACTTC.

The CDR3 sequence is CASSEGPPSQAFF. The CDR3 bases are TGTGCCAGCAGTGAGGGACCTCCAAGCCAGGCTTTCTTT. The chain recombines TRBV6-4 with TRBJ1-1, with D possibly matching TRBD1 (5 bases). The CDR3 contains 13 residues. Per the germline V gene, CDR1 is MRHNA and CDR2 is SNTAGT. Trimming took off 3 bases at V and 11 bases at J, with 16 bases between the two ends.

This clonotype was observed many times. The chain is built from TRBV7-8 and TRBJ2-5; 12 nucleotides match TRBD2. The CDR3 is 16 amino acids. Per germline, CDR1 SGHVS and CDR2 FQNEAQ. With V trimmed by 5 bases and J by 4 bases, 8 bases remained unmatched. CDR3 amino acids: CASSTHLAGGPETQYF. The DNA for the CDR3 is TGTGCCAGCAGCACCCATCTAGCGGGGGGGCCAGAGACCCAGTACTTC.

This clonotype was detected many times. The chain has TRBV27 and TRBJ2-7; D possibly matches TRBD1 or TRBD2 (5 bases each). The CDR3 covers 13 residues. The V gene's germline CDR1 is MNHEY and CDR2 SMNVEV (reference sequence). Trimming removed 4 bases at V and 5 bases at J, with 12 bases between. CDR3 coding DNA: TGTGCCAGCAGTTATGGGGGTTTAGACGAGCAGTACTTC. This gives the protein CASSYGGLDEQYF.

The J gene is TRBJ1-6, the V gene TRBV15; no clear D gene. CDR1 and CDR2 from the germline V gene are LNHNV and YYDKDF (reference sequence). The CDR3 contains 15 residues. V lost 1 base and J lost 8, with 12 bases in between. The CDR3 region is CATSRGHTNYSPLHF. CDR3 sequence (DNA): TGTGCCACCAGCAGAGGGCACACTAATTATTCACCCCTCCACTTT. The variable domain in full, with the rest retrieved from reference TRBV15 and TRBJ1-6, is DAMVIQNPRYQVTQFGKPVTLSCSQTLNHNVMYWYQQKSSQAPKLLFHYYDKDFNNEADTPDNFQSRRPNTSFCFLDIRSPGLGDTAMYLCATSRGHTNYSPLHFGNGTRLTVT.

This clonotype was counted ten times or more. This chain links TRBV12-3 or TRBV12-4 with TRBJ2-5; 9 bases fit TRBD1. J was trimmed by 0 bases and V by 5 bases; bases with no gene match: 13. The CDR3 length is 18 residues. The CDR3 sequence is CASSPRLTGGPNQETQYF. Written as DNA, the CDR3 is TGTGCCAGCAGTCCCCGGTTGACAGGGGGACCGAACCAAGAGACCCAGTACTTC.

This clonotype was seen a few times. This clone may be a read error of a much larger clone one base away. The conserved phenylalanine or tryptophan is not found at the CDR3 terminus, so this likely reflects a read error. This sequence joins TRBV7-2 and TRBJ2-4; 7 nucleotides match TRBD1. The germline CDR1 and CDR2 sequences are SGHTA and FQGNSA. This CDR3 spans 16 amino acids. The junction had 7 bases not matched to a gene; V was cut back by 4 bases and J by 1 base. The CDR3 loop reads CASSSTGEWAKNIQYL. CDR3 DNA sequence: TGTGCCAGCAGCTCTACAGGGGAGTGGGCCAAAAACATTCAGTACCTC.

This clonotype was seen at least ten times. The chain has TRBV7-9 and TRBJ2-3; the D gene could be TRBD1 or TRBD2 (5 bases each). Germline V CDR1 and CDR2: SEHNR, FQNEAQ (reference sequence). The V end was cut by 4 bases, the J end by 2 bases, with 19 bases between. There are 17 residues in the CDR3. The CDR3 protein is CASSSQSEGPNTDTQYF. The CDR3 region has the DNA TGTGCCAGCAGCTCCCAGAGTGAGGGACCAAACACAGATACGCAGTATTTT.

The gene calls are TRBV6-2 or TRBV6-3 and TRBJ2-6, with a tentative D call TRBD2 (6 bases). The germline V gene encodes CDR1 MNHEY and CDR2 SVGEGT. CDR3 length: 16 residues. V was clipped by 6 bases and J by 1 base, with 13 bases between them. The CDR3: CASRRDFKSGANVLTF. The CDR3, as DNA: TGTGCCAGCAGAAGGGACTTTAAATCTGGGGCCAACGTCCTGACTTTC.

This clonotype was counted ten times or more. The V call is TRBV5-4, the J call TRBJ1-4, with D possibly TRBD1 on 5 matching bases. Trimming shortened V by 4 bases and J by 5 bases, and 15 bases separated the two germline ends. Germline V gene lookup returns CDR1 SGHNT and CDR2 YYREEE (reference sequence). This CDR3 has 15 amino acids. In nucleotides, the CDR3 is TGTGCCAGCAGCGCGGGAGGGGCAGTGAATGAAAAACTGTTTTTT. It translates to CASSAGGAVNEKLFF.

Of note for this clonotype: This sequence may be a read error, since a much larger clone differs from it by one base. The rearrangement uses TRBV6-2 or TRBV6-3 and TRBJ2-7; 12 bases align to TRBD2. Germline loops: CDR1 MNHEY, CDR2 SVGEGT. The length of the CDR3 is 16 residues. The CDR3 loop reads CAISRPTSGGLYEQYF. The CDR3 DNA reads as TGTGCCATCAGTAGACCGACTAGCGGGGGACTCTACGAGCAGTACTTC.

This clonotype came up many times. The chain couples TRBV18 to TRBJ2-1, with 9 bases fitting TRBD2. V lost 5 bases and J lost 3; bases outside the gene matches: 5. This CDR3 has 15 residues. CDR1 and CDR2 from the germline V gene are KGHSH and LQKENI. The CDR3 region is CASSFLAGVYNEQFF. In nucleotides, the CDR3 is TGTGCCAGCTCATTTTTAGCGGGGGTCTACAATGAGCAGTTCTTC.

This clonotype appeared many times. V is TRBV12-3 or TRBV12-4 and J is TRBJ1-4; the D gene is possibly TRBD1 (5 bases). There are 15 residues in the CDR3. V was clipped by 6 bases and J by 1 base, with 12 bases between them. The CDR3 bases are TGTGCCAGCAGCCCCCGCAGGGAAACTAATGAAAAACTGTTTTTT. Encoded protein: CASSPRRETNEKLFF.